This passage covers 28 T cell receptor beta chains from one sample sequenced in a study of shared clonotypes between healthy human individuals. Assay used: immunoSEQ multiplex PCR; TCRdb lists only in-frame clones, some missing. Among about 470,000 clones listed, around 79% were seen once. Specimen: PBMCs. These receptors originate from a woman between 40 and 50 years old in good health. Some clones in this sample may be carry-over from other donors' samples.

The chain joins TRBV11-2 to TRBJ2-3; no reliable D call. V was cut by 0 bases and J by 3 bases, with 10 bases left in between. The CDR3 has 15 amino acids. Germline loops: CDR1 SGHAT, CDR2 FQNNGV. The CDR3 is CASSLDGAGTDTQYF. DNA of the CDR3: TGTGCCAGCAGCTTAGACGGCGCTGGGACAGATACGCAGTATTTT.

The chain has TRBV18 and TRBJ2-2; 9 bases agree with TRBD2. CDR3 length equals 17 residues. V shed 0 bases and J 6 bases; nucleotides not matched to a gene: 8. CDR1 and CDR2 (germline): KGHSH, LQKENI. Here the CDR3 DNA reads TGTGCCAGCTCACCACCGGTAGGAGCGGGAGGTGCCGGGGAGCTGTTTTTT. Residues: CASSPPVGAGGAGELFF. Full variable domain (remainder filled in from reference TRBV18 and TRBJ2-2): NAGVMQNPRHLVRRRGQEARLRCSPMKGHSHVYWYRQLPEEGLKFMVYLQKENIIDESGMPKERFSAEFPKEGPSILRIQQVVRGDSAAYFCASSPPVGAGGAGELFFGEGSRLTVL.

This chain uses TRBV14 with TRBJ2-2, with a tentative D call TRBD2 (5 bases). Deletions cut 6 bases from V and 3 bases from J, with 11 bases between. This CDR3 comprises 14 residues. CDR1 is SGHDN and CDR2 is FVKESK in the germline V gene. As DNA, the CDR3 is TGTGCCAGCAGACGGGAAGCTCACACCGGGGAGCTGTTTTTT. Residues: CASRREAHTGELFF.

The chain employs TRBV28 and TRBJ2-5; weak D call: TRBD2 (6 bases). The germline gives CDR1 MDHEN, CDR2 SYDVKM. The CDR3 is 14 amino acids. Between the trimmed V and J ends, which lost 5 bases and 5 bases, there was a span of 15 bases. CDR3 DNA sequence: TGTGCCAGCAGTCCACCTGGAGGGGTGGAGACCCAGTACTTC. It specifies CASSPPGGVETQYF.

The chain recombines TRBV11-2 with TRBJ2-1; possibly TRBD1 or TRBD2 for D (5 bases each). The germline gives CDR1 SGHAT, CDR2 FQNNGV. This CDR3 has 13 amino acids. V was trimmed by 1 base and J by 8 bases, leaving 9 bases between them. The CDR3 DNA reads TGTGCCAGCAGCTTAGCGGGACCCGATGAGCAGTTCTTC. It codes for CASSLAGPDEQFF.

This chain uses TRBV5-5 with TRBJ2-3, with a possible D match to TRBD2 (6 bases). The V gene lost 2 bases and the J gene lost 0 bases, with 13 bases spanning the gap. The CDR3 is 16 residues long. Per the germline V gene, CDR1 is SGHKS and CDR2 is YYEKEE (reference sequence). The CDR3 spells CASSFGRRGSTDTQYF. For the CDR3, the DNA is TGTGCCAGCAGCTTCGGACGGAGGGGTAGCACAGATACGCAGTATTTT.

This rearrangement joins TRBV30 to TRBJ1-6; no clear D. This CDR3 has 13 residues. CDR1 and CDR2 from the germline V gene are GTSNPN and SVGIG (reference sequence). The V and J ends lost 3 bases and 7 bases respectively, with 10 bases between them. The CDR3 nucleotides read TGTGCCTGGAGGGGAATCCTGAATTCACCCCTCCACTTT. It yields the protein CAWRGILNSPLHF.

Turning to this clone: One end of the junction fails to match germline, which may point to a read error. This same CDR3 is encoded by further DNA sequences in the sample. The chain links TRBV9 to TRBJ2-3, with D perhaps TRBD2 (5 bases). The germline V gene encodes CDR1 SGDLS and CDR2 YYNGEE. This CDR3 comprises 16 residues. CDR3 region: CASSVDDGSSTDTQYF. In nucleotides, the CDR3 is TGTGCCAGCAGCGTAGATGATGGATCTAGCACAGATACGCAATATTTT.

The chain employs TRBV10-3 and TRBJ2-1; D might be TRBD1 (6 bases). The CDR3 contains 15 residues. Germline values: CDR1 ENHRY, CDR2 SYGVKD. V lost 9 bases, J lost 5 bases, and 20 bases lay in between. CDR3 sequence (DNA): TGTGCCATAGGACAGCCCCAGACATCGGACAATGAGCAGTTCTTC. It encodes CAIGQPQTSDNEQFF.

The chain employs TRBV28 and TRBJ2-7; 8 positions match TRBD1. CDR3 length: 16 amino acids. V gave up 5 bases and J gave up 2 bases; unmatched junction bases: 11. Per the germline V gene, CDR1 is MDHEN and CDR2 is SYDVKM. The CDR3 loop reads CASSLPFGQGTYEQYF. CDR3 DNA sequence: TGTGCCAGCAGTCTACCCTTCGGACAGGGAACCTACGAGCAGTACTTC.

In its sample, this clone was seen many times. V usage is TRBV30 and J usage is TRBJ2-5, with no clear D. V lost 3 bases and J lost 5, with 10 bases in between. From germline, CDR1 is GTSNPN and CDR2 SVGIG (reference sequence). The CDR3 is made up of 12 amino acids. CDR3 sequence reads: CAWSIGWETQYF. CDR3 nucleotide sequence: TGTGCCTGGAGCATCGGATGGGAGACCCAGTACTTC.

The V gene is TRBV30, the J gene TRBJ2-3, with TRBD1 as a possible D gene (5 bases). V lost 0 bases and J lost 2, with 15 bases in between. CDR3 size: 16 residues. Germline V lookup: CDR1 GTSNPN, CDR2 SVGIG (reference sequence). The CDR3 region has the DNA TGTGCCTGGAGTGTAGGGGTAAACGGGCACACAGATACGCAGTATTTT. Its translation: CAWSVGVNGHTDTQYF.

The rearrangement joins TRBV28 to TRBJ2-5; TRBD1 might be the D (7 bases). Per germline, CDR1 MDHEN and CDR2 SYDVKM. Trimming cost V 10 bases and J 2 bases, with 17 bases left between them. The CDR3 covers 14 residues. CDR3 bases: TGTGCCACCCAAGCAGGGGGGAAGCAAGAGACCCAGTACTTC. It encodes CATQAGGKQETQYF. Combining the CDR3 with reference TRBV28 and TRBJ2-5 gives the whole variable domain DVKVTQSSRYLVKRTGEKVFLECVQDMDHENMFWYRQDPGLGLRLIYFSYDVKMKEKGDIPEGYSVSREKKERFSLILESASTNQTSMYLCATQAGGKQETQYFGPGTRLLVL.

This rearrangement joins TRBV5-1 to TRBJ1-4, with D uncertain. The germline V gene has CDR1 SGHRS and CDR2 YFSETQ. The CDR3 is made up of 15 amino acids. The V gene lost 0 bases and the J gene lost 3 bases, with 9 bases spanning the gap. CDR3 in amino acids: CASSLGGDPNEKLFF. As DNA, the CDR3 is TGCGCCAGCAGCTTGGGTGGGGATCCTAATGAAAAACTGTTTTTT.

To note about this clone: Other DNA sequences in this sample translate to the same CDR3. CDR3 coding DNA: TGTGCCAGCAGCTTAGGACTAGCGGGAGTAGATACGCAGTATTTT. Translated, it gives CASSLGLAGVDTQYF. The chain combines TRBV5-8 with TRBJ2-3; 13 bases are a match to TRBD2. This CDR3 is built from 15 residues. The V segment lost 2 bases and the J segment 5 bases; nucleotides outside the gene matches: 2. In germline, CDR1 is SGHTS, CDR2 YDEGEE.

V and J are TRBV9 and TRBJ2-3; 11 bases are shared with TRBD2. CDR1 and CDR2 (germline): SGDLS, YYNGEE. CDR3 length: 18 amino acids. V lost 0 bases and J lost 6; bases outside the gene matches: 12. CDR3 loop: CASSVGGSSGRLLDTQYF. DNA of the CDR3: TGTGCCAGCAGCGTAGGGGGGTCTAGCGGGAGGTTATTGGATACGCAGTATTTT.

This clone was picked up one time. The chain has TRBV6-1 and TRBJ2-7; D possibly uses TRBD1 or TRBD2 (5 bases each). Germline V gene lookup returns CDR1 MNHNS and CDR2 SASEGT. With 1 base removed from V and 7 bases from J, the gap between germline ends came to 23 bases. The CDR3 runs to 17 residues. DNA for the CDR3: TGTGCCAGCAGTGAAGTGCCTGCAGGGACGCCGCTCGGAGAGCAGTACTTC. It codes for CASSEVPAGTPLGEQYF.

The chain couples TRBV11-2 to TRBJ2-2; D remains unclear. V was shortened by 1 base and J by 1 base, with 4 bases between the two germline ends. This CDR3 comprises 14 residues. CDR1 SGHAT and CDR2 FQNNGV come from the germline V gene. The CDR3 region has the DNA TGTGCCAGCAGCTTAGCCTTGAACACCGGGGAGCTGTTTTTT. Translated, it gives CASSLALNTGELFF.

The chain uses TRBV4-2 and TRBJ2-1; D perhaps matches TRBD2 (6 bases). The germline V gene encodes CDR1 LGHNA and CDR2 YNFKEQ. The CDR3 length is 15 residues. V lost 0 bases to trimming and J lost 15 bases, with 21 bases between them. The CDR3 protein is CASSQDDLASRAPFF. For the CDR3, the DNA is TGTGCCAGCAGCCAAGATGACCTAGCGAGTAGAGCGCCGTTCTTC.

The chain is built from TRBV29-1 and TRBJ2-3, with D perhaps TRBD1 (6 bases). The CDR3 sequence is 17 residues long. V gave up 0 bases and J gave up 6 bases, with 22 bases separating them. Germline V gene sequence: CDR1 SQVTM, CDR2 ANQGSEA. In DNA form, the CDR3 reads TGCAGCGTTGAAGATCGCACGGGACAAAACTTGGAGGATACGCAGTATTTT. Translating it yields CSVEDRTGQNLEDTQYF.

The CDR3 bases are TGTGCCAGCAGCCCCCTTCGCGGGACGGCGAACACTGAAGCTTTCTTT. Amino acid sequence: CASSPLRGTANTEAFF. The chain joins TRBV11-1 to TRBJ1-1; tentative D call: TRBD1 (5 bases). Looked up from germline, CDR1 is SGHAT and CDR2 is FQDESV (reference sequence). The V and J ends lost 5 bases and 1 base respectively, with 17 bases between them. CDR3 length: 16 residues.

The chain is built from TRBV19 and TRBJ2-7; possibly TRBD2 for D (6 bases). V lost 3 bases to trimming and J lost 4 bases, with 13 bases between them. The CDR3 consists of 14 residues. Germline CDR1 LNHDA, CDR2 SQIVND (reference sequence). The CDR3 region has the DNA TGTGCCAGTAGTATTCCGGGACTTCCTTACGAGCAGTACTTC. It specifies CASSIPGLPYEQYF.

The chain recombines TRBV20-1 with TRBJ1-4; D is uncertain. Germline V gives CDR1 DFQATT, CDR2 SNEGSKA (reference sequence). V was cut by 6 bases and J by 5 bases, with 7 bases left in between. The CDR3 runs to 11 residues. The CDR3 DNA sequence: TGCAGTGCAGGGCAAAATGAAAAACTGTTTTTT. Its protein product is CSAGQNEKLFF.

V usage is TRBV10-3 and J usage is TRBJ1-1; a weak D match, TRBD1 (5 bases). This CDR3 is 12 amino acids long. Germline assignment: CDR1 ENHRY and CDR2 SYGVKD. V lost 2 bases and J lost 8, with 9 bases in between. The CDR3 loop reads CAISEARGEAFF. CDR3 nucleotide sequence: TGTGCCATCAGTGAGGCGAGGGGCGAAGCTTTCTTT.

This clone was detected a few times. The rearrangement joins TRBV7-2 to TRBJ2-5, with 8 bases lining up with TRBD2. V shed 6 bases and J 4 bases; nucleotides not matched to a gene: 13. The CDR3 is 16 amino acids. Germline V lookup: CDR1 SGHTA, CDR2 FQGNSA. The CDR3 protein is CASRLPGLEAGETQYF. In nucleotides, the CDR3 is TGTGCCAGCAGATTACCGGGACTAGAGGCGGGAGAGACCCAGTACTTC.

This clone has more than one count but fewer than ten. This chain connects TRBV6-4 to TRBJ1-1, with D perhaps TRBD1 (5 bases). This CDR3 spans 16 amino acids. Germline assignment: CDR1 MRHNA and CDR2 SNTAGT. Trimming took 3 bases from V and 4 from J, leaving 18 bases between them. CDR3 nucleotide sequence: TGTGCCAGCAGTGAACGAGGGGCCAGTTGGGGCACTGAAGCTTTCTTT. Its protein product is CASSERGASWGTEAFF.

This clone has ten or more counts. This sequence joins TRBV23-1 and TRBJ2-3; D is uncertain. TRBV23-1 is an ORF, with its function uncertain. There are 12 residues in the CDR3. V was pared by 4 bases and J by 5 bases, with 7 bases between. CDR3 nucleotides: TGCGCCAGCAGTCTTGGGGTAGATACGCAGTATTTT. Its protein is CASSLGVDTQYF.

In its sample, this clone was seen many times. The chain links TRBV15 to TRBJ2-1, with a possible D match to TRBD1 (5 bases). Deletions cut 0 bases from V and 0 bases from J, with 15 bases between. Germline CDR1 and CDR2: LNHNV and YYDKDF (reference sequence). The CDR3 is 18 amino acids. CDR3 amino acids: CATSRDPITRDSYNEQFF. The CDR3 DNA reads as TGTGCCACCAGCAGAGATCCGATTACCAGGGACTCCTACAATGAGCAGTTCTTC.